Each of the 5 T cell receptor beta chains below was sequenced from the same sample in a study of cytomegalovirus exposure and HLA in healthy donors. The PCR employed 60 Vbeta primers together with 13 Jbeta primers. Profiling relied on immunoSEQ multiplex PCR, and the TCRdb table lists in-frame clones only, not all of them. The repertoire holds about 150,000 clones, with about 82% as singletons. The material sequenced was PBMCs. Receptors were obtained from a male donor in good health and CMV-seronegative.

The V call is TRBV5-6, the J call TRBJ2-3, with D perhaps matching TRBD1 (6 bases). This CDR3 spans 15 amino acids. The ends were cut back, 3 bases at V and 0 bases at J, with 11 bases in the middle. CDR1 is SGHDT, CDR2 YYEEEE, per germline. Here the CDR3 DNA reads TGTGCCAGCAGCTCCCCTACAGGGAGCACAGATACGCAGTATTTT. Its translation is CASSSPTGSTDTQYF.

This clone was counted a few times. This chain uses TRBV7-6 with TRBJ2-1; 9 bases line up with TRBD1. The CDR3 contains 15 residues. Trimming at V came to 3 bases and at J to 8 bases, leaving 8 bases not matched to a gene. Per the germline V gene, CDR1 is SGHVS and CDR2 is FNYEAQ. The CDR3 sequence: CASSFRTGEIDEQFF. The DNA of the CDR3 is TGTGCCAGCAGCTTCAGGACAGGGGAGATCGATGAGCAGTTCTTC. The whole variable domain, filled in from reference TRBV7-6 and TRBJ2-1, reads GAGVSQSPRYKVTKRGQDVALRCDPISGHVSLYWYRQALGQGPEFLTYFNYEAQQDKSGLPNDRFSAERPEGSISTLTIQRTEQRDSAMYRCASSFRTGEIDEQFFGPGTRLTVL.

In regard to this clone: Additional DNA sequences in this sample encode the identical CDR3. This chain joins TRBV25-1 and TRBJ2-3; maybe TRBD2 (6 bases). The germline CDR1 and CDR2 sequences are MGHDK and SYGVNS. The CDR3 contains 15 residues. V was clipped by 3 bases and J by 2 bases, with 12 bases between them. This CDR3 reads CASSEPAGTTDTQYF. The CDR3 region has the DNA TGTGCCAGCAGTGAGCCCGCGGGGACCACAGATACGCAGTATTTT.

The V and J genes are TRBV9 and TRBJ1-3; TRBD1 matches at 7 bases. The CDR3 runs 16 residues. Germline V gene data show CDR1 as SGDLS and CDR2 as YYNGEE. The trim removed 2 bases at V and 0 bases at J, leaving 5 bases unmatched. The CDR3 bases are TGTGCCAGCAGCGTTAGTGACAGGGACTCTGGAAACACCATATATTTT. Translated: CASSVSDRDSGNTIYF.

A note on this clone: One end of the junction does not line up with germline, which may come from a read error. V usage is TRBV2 and J usage is TRBJ2-4, with 7 bases aligning to TRBD1. Germline V gene lookup returns CDR1 SNHLY and CDR2 FYNNEI. This CDR3 spans 11 amino acids. CDR3 bases: TGTGCCAGCAGTGACTCCGGGACAGAGGACTTC. This gives the protein CASSDSGTEDF.